This T cell receptor (beta chain) was captured by sequencing in a study of response to subunit inactivated influenza vaccine. Whole-study findings and limits: Few additional T cells are recruited per seasonal influenza vaccination, authors suggested.

Trimming at V came to 0 bases and at J to 4 bases, leaving 2 bases not matched to a gene. The CDR3 loop spans 15 amino acids. Germline loops: CDR1 ENHRY, CDR2 SYGVKD. Only a few counts were recorded for this clonotype. Its antigen is undetermined. MiXCR, run by TCRdb on the RT-PCR reads, gives a single entry per CDR3 protein. The data hold more than 450,000 distinct CDR3 sequences, with less than 10% observed a single time. The clonotype originates from a man in his fifties or sixties who received an inactivated influenza vaccine. Sample: PBMCs from blood, taken around 25 months after vaccination. The V and J genes are TRBV10-3 and TRBJ2-7, with 11 nucleotides matching TRBD2. The CDR3 here is CAISESLAGEYEQYF. DNA for the CDR3: TGTGCCATCAGTGAGTCACTAGCGGGAGAATACGAGCAGTACTTC.